The rows below give T cell receptor beta chains drawn from one sample of a study of regulatory T cells in long-lasting Graves disease. MiXCR was run by TCRdb on the multiplex PCR reads, yielding one entry per CDR3 protein. The sample records 390,000 or so distinct CDR3 sequences, 20% to 25% being singletons. Sequencing was performed on peripheral blood mononuclear cells (PBMCs), taken when the disease was refractory, from a patient treated with antithyroid drugs. The receptors were sampled from a woman aged 40 to 55 with Graves disease. Each CDR3 is given with its conserved first and last residue. The D gene is left open where the match is weak. Size is omitted from some rows. Given values are once, few, many or a class for expanded clones.

d_call	v_call	clone_size	j_call	cdr3_nt	cdr3_aa
TRBD1	TRBV20-1	many	TRBJ2-7	TGCAGTGCTAGACGTACAGGGGTCACCTACGAGCAGTACTTC	CSARRTGVTYEQYF
NA	TRBV11-1	many	TRBJ1-1	TGTGCCAGCAGCTTCGGGGGGAGTATATCTGAAGCTTTCTTT	CASSFGGSISEAFF
TRBD2	TRBV28	many	TRBJ2-7	TGTGCCAGCAGTTTATCCCTAGCGGGAATCGTCGACGAGCAGTACTTC	CASSLSLAGIVDEQYF
TRBD2	TRBV30	NA	TRBJ2-7	TGTGCCTGGAGGGGCGGGGGGGATTCGCAGTACTTC	CAWRGGGDSQYF
NA	TRBV12-3/TRBV12-4	many	TRBJ1-5	TGTGCCAGCAGTTTAGGTTCCGGGTTCAATCAGCCCCAGCATTTT	CASSLGSGFNQPQHF
TRBD1	TRBV24-1	many	TRBJ2-5	TGTGCCACCAGTGCCACGGACAGGCAAGAGACCCAGTACTTC	CATSATDRQETQYF
TRBD1	TRBV28	many	TRBJ1-4	TGTGCCAGCAGTCCCATCGGACAGGGGGCGTTTGAAAAACTGTTTTTT	CASSPIGQGAFEKLFF
TRBD2	TRBV12-3/TRBV12-4	many	TRBJ2-7	TGTGCCAGCAGACTAGCGCCCTACGAGCAGTACTTC	CASRLAPYEQYF
TRBD1	TRBV7-2	few	TRBJ2-7	TGTGCCAGCAGCTTAATTGGGACAGACTACGAGCAGTACTTC	CASSLIGTDYEQYF
NA	TRBV27	NA	TRBJ1-5	TGTGCCAGCAGTTTAATAGGGTCTAATCAGCCCCAGCATTTT	CASSLIGSNQPQHF
NA	TRBV25-1	many	TRBJ2-5	TGTGCCAGCAGTGAATTCCGATCACAAGAGACCCAGTACTTC	CASSEFRSQETQYF
NA	TRBV28	once	TRBJ2-7	TGTGCCAGCAGTTTTGGCGACTTGGCTGGTTTCGAGCAGTACTTC	CASSFGDLAGFEQYF
NA	TRBV7-2	NA	TRBJ2-1	TGTGCCAGCAGCCGGGGTGTGGGCAATGAGCAGTTCTTC	CASSRGVGNEQFF
TRBD2	TRBV12-5	NA	TRBJ2-3	TGTGCTAGTGGTACTCGACTAGCGGGAGATACGCAGTATTTT	CASGTRLAGDTQYF
NA	TRBV7-2	many	TRBJ2-2	TGTGCCAGCAGCTTAGGTCCTCGGTCTCGGGGTACCGGGGAGCTGTTTTTT	CASSLGPRSRGTGELFF
TRBD2	TRBV2	many	TRBJ2-7	TGTGCCAGCAAATTATCTAGCGGACTCTCCTACGAGCAGTACTTC	CASKLSSGLSYEQYF
NA	TRBV12-3/TRBV12-4	many	TRBJ2-7	TGTGCCAGCAGCCCTGGGGCGGGGTTAATCGTCTACGAGCAGTACTTC	CASSPGAGLIVYEQYF
TRBD2	TRBV12-3/TRBV12-4	NA	TRBJ2-7	TGTGCCAGCAGTTTCGCGGGGGGGGCCTCCTACGAGCAGTACTTC	CASSFAGGASYEQYF
NA	TRBV5-1	few	TRBJ2-7	TGCGCCAGCAGCTTGGGCCTACAGCCGAGCTCCTACGAGCAGTACTTC	CASSLGLQPSSYEQYF
TRBD2	TRBV28	many	TRBJ2-7	TGTGCCAGCAGCCCCAAACTAGCGGGAGTTTCCGAGCAGTACTTC	CASSPKLAGVSEQYF
TRBD1	TRBV30	NA	TRBJ1-4	TGTGCCTGGACCCAAGACAGGGTGGATGAAAAACTGTTTTTT	CAWTQDRVDEKLFF
NA	TRBV28	many	TRBJ2-5	TGTGCCAGCACCAGAGCCGGGTTAGAGACCCAGTACTTC	CASTRAGLETQYF
TRBD2	TRBV20-1	NA	TRBJ2-7	TGCAGTGCTAGAGGGCTGCGGGGGTTCCGCTCCTACGAGCAGTACTTC	CSARGLRGFRSYEQYF